One sample yielded the 27 T cell receptor beta chains listed below, sequenced in a study of blood T cell repertoires in COVID-19. Data came from immunoSEQ multiplex PCR; TCRdb stores just in-frame clones and leaves some out. The table shows roughly 91,000 clones, with less than 90% occurring only once. Sequenced input: peripheral blood. The receptor source for this set is a man in his 70s with active or convalescent COVID-19.

The V and J genes are TRBV5-1 and TRBJ1-1; 7 bases align to TRBD1. This CDR3 is built from 14 residues. The germline gives CDR1 SGHRS, CDR2 YFSETQ. The junction had 6 bases not matched to a gene; V was cut back by 2 bases and J by 5 bases. The CDR3, as DNA: TGCGCCAGCAGCTTCGACAGGGTATCAACTGAAGCTTTCTTT. It codes for CASSFDRVSTEAFF.

The chain employs TRBV14 and TRBJ2-5, with 7 positions matching TRBD1. The CDR3 is 15 residues long. J gave up 5 bases and V 3 bases, and 9 bases lay outside the gene matches. The germline CDR1 and CDR2 sequences are SGHDN and FVKESK. CDR3 bases: TGTGCCAGCAGCCAGGTTGTAGGGGGCGAGGAGACCCAGTACTTC. Encoded protein: CASSQVVGGEETQYF. The full variable domain, completed using reference TRBV14 and TRBJ2-5, is EAGVTQFPSHSVIEKGQTVTLRCDPISGHDNLYWYRRVMGKEIKFLLHFVKESKQDESGMPNNRFLAERTGGTYSTLKVQPAELEDSGVYFCASSQVVGGEETQYFGPGTRLLVL.

V is TRBV14 and J is TRBJ1-1; possibly TRBD1 for D (5 bases). The germline V gene has CDR1 SGHDN and CDR2 FVKESK. There are 13 residues in the CDR3. The germline V and J ends were trimmed by 3 bases and 8 bases, with 13 bases remaining between them. CDR3 in amino acids: CASSQRGRAEAFF. The CDR3 DNA reads TGTGCCAGCAGCCAGAGAGGCAGGGCCGAAGCTTTCTTT.

This chain joins TRBV4-2 and TRBJ2-3; tentative D call: TRBD2 (5 bases). With 6 bases removed from V and 7 bases from J, the gap between germline ends came to 14 bases. The CDR3 consists of 13 residues. From germline, CDR1 is LGHNA and CDR2 YNFKEQ. Written as DNA, the CDR3 is TGTGCCAGCAGTCAGGAGTCGGGAAATACGCAGTATTTT. It yields the protein CASSQESGNTQYF.

This clone was counted once. This sequence joins TRBV6-6 and TRBJ1-1; no clear D. The germline V gene encodes CDR1 MNHNY and CDR2 SVGAGI (reference sequence). Trimming took off 5 bases at V and 7 bases at J, with 11 bases between the two ends. This CDR3 region has 12 residues. The DNA of the CDR3 is TGTGCCAGCAGTACCCGGGATATTGAAGCTTTCTTT. Translated, it gives CASSTRDIEAFF.

This clone was detected only a few times. This chain links TRBV30 with TRBJ1-2; D uncertain. Per the germline V gene, CDR1 is GTSNPN and CDR2 is SVGIG (reference sequence). The CDR3 has 13 residues. The V and J ends lost 0 bases and 0 bases respectively, with 5 bases between them. Here the CDR3 reads CAWSVNTNYGYTF. The CDR3 nucleotides read TGTGCCTGGAGTGTTAACACTAACTATGGCTACACCTTC.

This chain uses TRBV6-5 with TRBJ2-7; 10 positions agree with TRBD2. This CDR3 region has 15 residues. Losses at the gene ends were 6 bases for V and 2 bases for J; bases not matched to a gene: 7. The V gene's germline CDR1 is MNHEY and CDR2 SVGAGI. Written as DNA, the CDR3 is TGTGCCAGCAGAACTGGGAGCGGGGGGGCCTACGAGCAGTACTTC. Amino acids: CASRTGSGGAYEQYF.

J is TRBJ1-1 and V is TRBV30; 10 bases are shared with TRBD1. The CDR3 length is 12 residues. CDR1 and CDR2 (germline): GTSNPN, SVGIG (reference sequence). Trimming took 7 bases from V and 5 from J; bases not matched to a gene: 4. The CDR3 nucleotides read TGTGCCTACGGACAGGGGGGGACTGAAGCTTTCTTT. It encodes CAYGQGGTEAFF.

The V call is TRBV28, the J call TRBJ2-1; TRBD2 might be the D (7 bases). The ends were cut back, 5 bases at V and 0 bases at J, with 14 bases in the middle. CDR1 and CDR2 from the germline V gene are MDHEN and SYDVKM. CDR3 size: 16 residues. The CDR3: CASSGGGPSSYNEQFF. The CDR3 bases are TGTGCCAGCAGTGGCGGGGGCCCCAGCTCCTACAATGAGCAGTTCTTC.

The rearrangement uses TRBV5-1 and TRBJ2-1; 7 nucleotides line up with TRBD2. The trim removed 4 bases at V and 3 bases at J, leaving 4 bases unmatched. The CDR3 is 14 amino acids. Germline loops: CDR1 SGHRS, CDR2 YFSETQ. This CDR3 is CASSGAGDYNEQFF. DNA of the CDR3: TGCGCCAGCAGCGGGGCGGGGGACTACAATGAGCAGTTCTTC. The variable domain in full, completed from reference TRBV5-1 and TRBJ2-1, reads KAGVTQTPRYLIKTRGQQVTLSCSPISGHRSVSWYQQTPGQGLQFLFEYFSETQRNKGNFPGRFSGRQFSNSRSEMNVSTLELGDSALYLCASSGAGDYNEQFFGPGTRLTVL.

The chain couples TRBV6-6 to TRBJ1-5; D is possibly TRBD1 (5 bases). Looked up from germline, CDR1 is MNHNY and CDR2 is SVGAGI (reference sequence). Trimming left V 8 bases short and J 2 bases short, with 13 bases between. CDR3 length equals 14 residues. The CDR3 is CASYQGDGNQPQHF. CDR3 DNA: TGTGCCAGCTACCAGGGCGATGGCAATCAGCCCCAGCATTTT.

This chain joins TRBV12-3 or TRBV12-4 and TRBJ1-2, with a possible D match to TRBD1 (6 bases). Between the trimmed V and J ends, which lost 4 bases and 3 bases, there was a span of 9 bases. The CDR3 has 13 residues. CDR3 coding DNA: TGTGCCAGCAGTTCCCGGACAGACTATGGCTACACCTTC. This gives the protein CASSSRTDYGYTF.

The genes are TRBV5-1 and TRBJ2-2; possibly TRBD2 for D (6 bases). V was pared by 0 bases and J by 1 base, with 19 bases between. This CDR3 spans 19 amino acids. Germline V gene sequence: CDR1 SGHRS, CDR2 YFSETQ. CDR3 DNA: TGCGCCAGCAGCTTGGAACACACCGGACGGGGGAGGAACACCGGGGAGCTGTTTTTT. It yields the protein CASSLEHTGRGRNTGELFF.

The chain recombines TRBV2 with TRBJ2-2; 9 bases are shared with TRBD2. The CDR3 has 18 amino acids. V lost 6 bases, J lost 2 bases, and 13 bases stayed unmatched. CDR1 is SNHLY and CDR2 is FYNNEI in the germline V gene. CDR3: CASRAFSGGLSNTGELFF. The CDR3 DNA sequence: TGTGCCAGCAGAGCTTTTAGCGGGGGCCTTTCCAACACCGGGGAGCTGTTTTTT.

The chain recombines TRBV2 with TRBJ1-4; 10 nucleotides align to TRBD1. This CDR3 is 16 amino acids long. Trimming took 5 bases from V and 4 from J; bases not matched to a gene: 7. The germline gives CDR1 SNHLY, CDR2 FYNNEI. This CDR3 reads CASSSRTGGNNEKLFF. The CDR3 nucleotides are TGTGCCAGCAGTTCGCGGACAGGGGGGAATAATGAAAAACTGTTTTTT.

This clone was recorded once. This sequence joins TRBV3-1 (or the pseudogene TRBV3-2) and TRBJ1-3; 7 bases are a match to TRBD1. With 4 bases clipped from V and 0 bases from J, the junction kept 0 bases outside the gene matches. CDR3 length: 14 residues. Germline V CDR1 and CDR2: LGHDT, YNNKEL (reference sequence). CDR3 DNA: TGTGCCAGCAGCCGACAGGGCTCTGGAAACACCATATATTTT. This translates into CASSRQGSGNTIYF.

The V gene is TRBV9, the J gene TRBJ2-5; 8 bases are shared with TRBD2. The CDR3 contains 14 residues. Germline V gene sequence: CDR1 SGDLS, CDR2 YYNGEE. Unmatched junction bases numbered 7, after V lost 4 bases and J lost 5 bases. CDR3 sequence (DNA): TGTGCCAGCAGCCCGGGGGGGGGAGGGGAGACCCAGTACTTC. Amino acid sequence: CASSPGGGGETQYF.

The CDR3 bases are TGTGCCAGCAGTTTCCAGGGGGTTACTGAAGCTTTCTTT. Protein product: CASSFQGVTEAFF. The chain recombines TRBV12-3 or TRBV12-4 with TRBJ1-1; 7 bases line up with TRBD1. The ends lost 3 bases at V and 5 bases at J; junction bases unmatched: 3. The CDR3 loop spans 13 amino acids.

This chain links TRBV5-1 with TRBJ1-1; 8 bases are shared with TRBD1. V lost 8 bases to trimming and J lost 1 base; unmatched junction nucleotides: 7. The CDR3 has 14 amino acids. Germline CDR1 reads SGHRS; CDR2 reads YFSETQ. CDR3 nucleotide sequence: TGCGCCAGTGCCCCAGGACAGGGGAACACTGAAGCTTTCTTT. This codes for CASAPGQGNTEAFF.

The rearrangement links TRBV28 to TRBJ1-2; D not certain. V was trimmed by 2 bases and J by 4 bases, leaving 8 bases between them. This CDR3 spans 13 amino acids. Looked up from germline, CDR1 is MDHEN and CDR2 is SYDVKM. The CDR3 is CASSLGHAYGYTF. The CDR3 DNA reads as TGTGCCAGCAGTTTAGGGCACGCCTATGGCTACACCTTC.

The V gene is TRBV3-1 (or the pseudogene TRBV3-2), the J gene TRBJ1-1, with 9 bases identical to TRBD1. The germline V gene has CDR1 LGHDT and CDR2 YNNKEL (reference sequence). CDR3 length: 15 amino acids. The ends lost 1 base at V and 8 bases at J; junction bases unmatched: 8. CDR3 nucleotide sequence: TGTGCCAGCAGCCAAGGAAGCCTGACAGGGGGGGAAGCTTTCTTT. Its protein is CASSQGSLTGGEAFF.

The chain uses TRBV5-6 and TRBJ1-3; unclear D gene. The CDR3 extends over 14 amino acids. The germline V gene has CDR1 SGHDT and CDR2 YYEEEE. Deletions cut 2 bases from V and 0 bases from J, with 6 bases between. The DNA of the CDR3 is TGTGCCAGCAGCTTTATTTTCTCTGGAAACACCATATATTTT. Its translation: CASSFIFSGNTIYF.

Only a few counts were recorded for this clone. The chain recombines TRBV30 with TRBJ1-5, with D perhaps matching TRBD1 (6 bases). V was clipped by 4 bases and J by 2 bases, with 9 bases between them. The germline V gene has CDR1 GTSNPN and CDR2 SVGIG (reference sequence). The CDR3 runs 13 residues. The CDR3 bases are TGTGCCTGGACAGGGGTCGGCAATCAGCCCCAGCATTTT. Translated, it gives CAWTGVGNQPQHF.

The chain carries TRBV5-6 and TRBJ1-2; TRBD1 matches 9 bases. CDR1 SGHDT and CDR2 YYEEEE come from the germline V gene. V lost 5 bases, J lost 7 bases, and 15 bases stayed unmatched. The CDR3 is 16 residues long. Written as DNA, the CDR3 is TGTGCCAGCAGGTCCCGCGGCGGGACAGGGAGCTCTGGCTACACCTTC. Encoded protein: CASRSRGGTGSSGYTF.

The chain has TRBV27 and TRBJ1-1; possible D gene TRBD1, 5 bases. CDR1 and CDR2 (germline): MNHEY, SMNVEV (reference sequence). This CDR3 comprises 13 residues. Trimming left V 3 bases short and J 4 bases short, with 9 bases between. The CDR3 loop reads CASSFGGVTEAFF. As DNA, the CDR3 is TGTGCCAGCAGTTTCGGAGGGGTCACTGAAGCTTTCTTT.

CDR3 bases: TGCAGCGTCGGGGGGGGGACTTTTGGCTACACCTTC. It is translated as CSVGGGTFGYTF. The chain joins TRBV29-1 to TRBJ1-2; a weak D match, TRBD1 (5 bases). This CDR3 has 12 amino acids. CDR1 and CDR2 (germline): SQVTM, ANQGSEA. The V end lost 6 bases, the J end lost 7 bases, and 15 bases lay between the germline ends.

The chain uses TRBV2 and TRBJ1-1, with 7 bases that match TRBD1. The CDR3 length is 13 residues. V lost 6 bases to trimming and J lost 7 bases; unmatched junction nucleotides: 8. Germline V gene sequence: CDR1 SNHLY, CDR2 FYNNEI. CDR3 in DNA: TGTGCCAGCAGGGGACAGATAGTCCATGAAGCTTTCTTT. Translating it yields CASRGQIVHEAFF. The entire variable domain, with the rest obtained from reference TRBV2 and TRBJ1-1, is as follows: EPEVTQTPSHQVTQMGQEVILRCVPISNHLYFYWYRQILGQKVEFLVSFYNNEISEKSEIFDDQFSVERPDGSNFTLKIRSTKLEDSAMYFCASRGQIVHEAFFGQGTRLTVV.